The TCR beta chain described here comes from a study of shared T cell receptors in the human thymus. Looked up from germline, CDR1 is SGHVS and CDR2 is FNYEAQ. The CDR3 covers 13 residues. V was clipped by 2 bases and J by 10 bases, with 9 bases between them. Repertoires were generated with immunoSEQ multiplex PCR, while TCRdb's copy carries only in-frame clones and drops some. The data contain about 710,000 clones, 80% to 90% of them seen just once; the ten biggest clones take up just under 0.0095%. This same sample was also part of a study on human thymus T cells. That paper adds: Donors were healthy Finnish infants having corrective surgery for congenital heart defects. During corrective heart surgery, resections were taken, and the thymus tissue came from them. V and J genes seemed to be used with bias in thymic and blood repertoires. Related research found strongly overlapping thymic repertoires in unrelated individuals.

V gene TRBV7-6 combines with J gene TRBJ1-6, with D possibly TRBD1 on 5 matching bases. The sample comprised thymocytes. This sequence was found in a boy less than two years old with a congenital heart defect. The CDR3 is CASSLYKGSPLHF. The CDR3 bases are TGTGCCAGCAGCTTATACAAGGGGTCACCCCTCCACTTT. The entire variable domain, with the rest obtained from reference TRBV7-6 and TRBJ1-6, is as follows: GAGVSQSPRYKVTKRGQDVALRCDPISGHVSLYWYRQALGQGPEFLTYFNYEAQQDKSGLPNDRFSAERPEGSISTLTIQRTEQRDSAMYRCASSLYKGSPLHFGNGTRLTVT.